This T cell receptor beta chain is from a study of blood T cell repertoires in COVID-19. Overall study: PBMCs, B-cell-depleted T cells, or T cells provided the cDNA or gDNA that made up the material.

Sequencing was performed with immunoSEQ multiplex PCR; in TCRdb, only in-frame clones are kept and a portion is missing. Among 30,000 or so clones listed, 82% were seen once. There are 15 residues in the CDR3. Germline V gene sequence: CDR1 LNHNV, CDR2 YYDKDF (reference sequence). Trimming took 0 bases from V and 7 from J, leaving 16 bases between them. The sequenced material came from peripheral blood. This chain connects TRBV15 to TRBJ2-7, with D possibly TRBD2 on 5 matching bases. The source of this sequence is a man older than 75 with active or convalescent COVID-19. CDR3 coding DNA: TGTGCCACCAGCAGAGACTCCGACGGGGTGAGAGAGCAGTACTTC. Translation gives CATSRDSDGVREQYF.